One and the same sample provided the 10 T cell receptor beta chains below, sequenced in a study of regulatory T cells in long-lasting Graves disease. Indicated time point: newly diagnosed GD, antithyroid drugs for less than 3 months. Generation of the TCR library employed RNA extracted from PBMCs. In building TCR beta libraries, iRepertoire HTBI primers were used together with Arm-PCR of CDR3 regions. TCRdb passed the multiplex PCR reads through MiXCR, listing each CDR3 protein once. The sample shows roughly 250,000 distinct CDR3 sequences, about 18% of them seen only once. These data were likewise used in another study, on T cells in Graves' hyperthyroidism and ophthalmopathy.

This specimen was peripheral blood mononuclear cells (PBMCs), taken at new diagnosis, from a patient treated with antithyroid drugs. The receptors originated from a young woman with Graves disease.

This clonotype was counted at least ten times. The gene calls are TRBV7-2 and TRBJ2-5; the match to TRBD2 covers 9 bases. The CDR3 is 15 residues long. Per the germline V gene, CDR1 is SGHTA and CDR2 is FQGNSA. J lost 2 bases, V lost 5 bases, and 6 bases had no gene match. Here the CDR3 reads CASSNSGGFQETQYF. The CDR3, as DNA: TGTGCCAGCAGCAACAGCGGGGGGTTTCAAGAGACCCAGTACTTC.

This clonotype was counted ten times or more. CDR3 sequence: CASSLLPSGAQETQYF. The DNA for the CDR3 is TGCGCCAGCAGCTTGTTGCCTAGCGGGGCACAAGAGACCCAGTACTTC. V is TRBV5-1 and J is TRBJ2-5; TRBD2 aligns across 9 bases. With V trimmed by 1 base and J by 2 bases, 6 bases remained unmatched. This CDR3 spans 16 amino acids. From germline, CDR1 is SGHRS and CDR2 YFSETQ.

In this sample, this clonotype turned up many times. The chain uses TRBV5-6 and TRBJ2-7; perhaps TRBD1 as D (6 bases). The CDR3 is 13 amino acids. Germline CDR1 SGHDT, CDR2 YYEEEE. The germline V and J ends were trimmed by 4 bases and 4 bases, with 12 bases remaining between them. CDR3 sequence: CASSALQGYEQYF. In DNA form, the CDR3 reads TGTGCCAGCAGCGCCCTACAGGGATACGAGCAGTACTTC.

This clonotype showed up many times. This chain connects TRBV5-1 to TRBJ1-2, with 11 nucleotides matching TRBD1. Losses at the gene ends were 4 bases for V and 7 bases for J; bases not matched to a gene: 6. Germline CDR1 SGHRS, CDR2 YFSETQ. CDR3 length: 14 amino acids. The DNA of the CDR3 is TGCGCCAGCAGCCCCGGACAGGGGGCTGGTGGCTACACCTTC. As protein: CASSPGQGAGGYTF.

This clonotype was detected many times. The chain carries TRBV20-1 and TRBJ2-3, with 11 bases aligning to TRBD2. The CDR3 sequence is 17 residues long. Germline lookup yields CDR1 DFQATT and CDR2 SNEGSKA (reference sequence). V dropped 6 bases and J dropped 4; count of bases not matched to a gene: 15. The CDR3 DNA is TGCAGTGCCCCTACTAGCGGGGGCCTTCATTTCTCAGATACGCAGTATTTT. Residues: CSAPTSGGLHFSDTQYF.

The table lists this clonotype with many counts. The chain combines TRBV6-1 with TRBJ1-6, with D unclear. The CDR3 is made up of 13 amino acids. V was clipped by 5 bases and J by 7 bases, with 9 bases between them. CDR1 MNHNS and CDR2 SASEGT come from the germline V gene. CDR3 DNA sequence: TGTGCCAGCAGTCAAGTCCAGAATTCACCCCTCCACTTT. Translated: CASSQVQNSPLHF.

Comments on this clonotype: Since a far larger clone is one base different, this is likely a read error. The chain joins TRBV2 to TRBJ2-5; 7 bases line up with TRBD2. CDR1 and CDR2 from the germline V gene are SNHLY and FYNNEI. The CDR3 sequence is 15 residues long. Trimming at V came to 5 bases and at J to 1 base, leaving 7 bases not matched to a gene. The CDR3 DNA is TGTGCCAGCAGTCCTGGCGGGGGATTCCAAGAGACCCAGTACTTC. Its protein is CASSPGGGFQETQYF. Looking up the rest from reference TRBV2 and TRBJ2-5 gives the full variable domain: EPEVTQTPSHQVTQMGQEVILRCVPISNHLYFYWYRQILGQKVEFLVSFYNNEISEKSEIFDDQFSVERPDGSNFTLKIRSTKLEDSAMYFCASSPGGGFQETQYFGPGTRLLVL.

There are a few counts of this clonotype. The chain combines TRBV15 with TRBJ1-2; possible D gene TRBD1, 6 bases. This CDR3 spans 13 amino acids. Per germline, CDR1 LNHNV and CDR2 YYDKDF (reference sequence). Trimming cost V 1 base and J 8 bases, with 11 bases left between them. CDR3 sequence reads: CATSRVPGEGYTF. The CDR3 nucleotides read TGTGCCACCAGCAGAGTCCCAGGGGAAGGCTACACCTTC.

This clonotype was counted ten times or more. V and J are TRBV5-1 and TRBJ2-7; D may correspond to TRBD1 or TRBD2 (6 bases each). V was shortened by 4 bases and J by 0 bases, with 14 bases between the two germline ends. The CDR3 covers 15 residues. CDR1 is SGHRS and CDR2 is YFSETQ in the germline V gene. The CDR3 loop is CASSAGHRNSYEQYF. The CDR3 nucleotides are TGCGCCAGCAGCGCGGGACACCGGAACTCCTACGAGCAGTACTTC.

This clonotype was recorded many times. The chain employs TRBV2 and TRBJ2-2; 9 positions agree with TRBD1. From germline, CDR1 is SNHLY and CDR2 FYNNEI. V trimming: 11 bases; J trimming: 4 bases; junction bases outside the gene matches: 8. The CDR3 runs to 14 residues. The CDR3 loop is CAPTRGQGTGELFF. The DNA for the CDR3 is TGTGCCCCAACCCGGGGACAGGGCACCGGGGAGCTGTTTTTT.